Listed here are 27 T cell receptor beta chains from one sample, sequenced in a study of T cells after yellow fever vaccination. A single record per CDR3 protein comes from TCRdb applying MiXCR to the 5' RACE reads. The sample yields a few hundred thousand distinct CDR3 sequences, less than 7.5% seen once. The sequencing here drew on CD4+ T cells sorted from PBMCs, taken on the day of the yellow fever booster vaccination. All receptors come from a young man who received the YFV17D yellow fever vaccine.

Points on this clonotype: The junction shows a germline mismatch at one end, possibly a read error. The chain recombines TRBV20-1 with TRBJ2-5; D gene unclear. Germline lookup yields CDR1 DFQATT and CDR2 SNEGSKA (reference sequence). The CDR3 is 16 amino acids. The CDR3 here is CCARSSFRQRRETQYF. The DNA of the CDR3 is TGCTGTGCTAGGTCCTCTTTTCGGCAGCGTCGGGAGACCCAGTACTTC.

This clonotype was counted between two and nine times. The chain combines TRBV3-1 with TRBJ2-1, with a tentative D call TRBD2 (6 bases). V was pared by 1 base and J by 6 bases, with 10 bases between. Germline V CDR1 and CDR2: LGHDT, YNNKEL (reference sequence). This CDR3 has 14 residues. The CDR3: CASSQVNSGNEQFF. CDR3 DNA sequence: TGTGCCAGCAGCCAAGTTAATAGCGGCAATGAGCAGTTCTTC.

This clonotype was seen at least ten times. This rearrangement joins TRBV12-3 or TRBV12-4 to TRBJ2-5; D is possibly TRBD1 (5 bases). V gave up 6 bases and J gave up 4 bases, with 9 bases separating them. The CDR3 totals 12 residues. CDR3 sequence: CASSVRGETQYF. CDR3 in DNA: TGTGCCAGCAGCGTTAGGGGAGAGACCCAGTACTTC.

This clonotype was counted only a few times. The chain is built from TRBV21-1 and TRBJ2-7; the table assigns TRBD2, which was not confirmed against the DNA. TRBV21-1 is reported as a pseudogene. The CDR3 spans 14 residues. The CDR3 DNA reads TGTGCCAGCAGCAAAGACGCTAGCGGGAGTGTGGGGGACTTC. Translated: CASSKDASGSVGDF.

This clonotype was seen only a few times. The J gene is TRBJ2-1, the V gene TRBV11-3; D gene unclear. The V end was cut by 4 bases, the J end by 2 bases, with 12 bases between. The CDR3 is 15 residues long. From germline, CDR1 is SGHNT and CDR2 YENEEA. The CDR3 DNA is TGTGCCAGCAGCTATAGATCAACCACCTACAATGAGCAGTTCTTC. It translates to CASSYRSTTYNEQFF.

V usage is TRBV4-3 and J usage is TRBJ2-7, with D possibly TRBD1 on 5 matching bases. CDR3 size: 20 residues. Trimming left V 4 bases short and J 0 bases short, with 28 bases between. Germline CDR1 LGHNA, CDR2 YSLEER. CDR3 DNA: TGCGCCAGCAGCCGCCGAGCCGACAGCCTAATCTCTTTGGGCTCCTACGAGCAGTACTTC. Translating it yields CASSRRADSLISLGSYEQYF.

The genes are TRBV7-2 and TRBJ2-7, with D unresolved. CDR1 is SGHTA and CDR2 is FQGNSA in the germline V gene. The CDR3 extends over 13 amino acids. V gave up 5 bases and J gave up 2 bases, with 10 bases separating them. The CDR3 loop is CASSRAATYEQYF. The CDR3 coding sequence is TGTGCCAGCAGCCGGGCAGCAACCTACGAGCAGTACTTC.

The gene calls are TRBV7-2 and TRBJ2-3; 7 nucleotides align to TRBD1. The J segment lost 4 bases and the V segment lost 2 bases, leaving 3 bases of the junction unmatched. The CDR3 extends over 14 amino acids. CDR1 and CDR2 from the germline V gene are SGHTA and FQGNSA. CDR3 in amino acids: CASSLRQGSDTQYF. In DNA, the CDR3 is TGTGCCAGCAGCTTACGACAGGGCTCAGATACGCAGTATTTT.

Concerning this clonotype: Just one base apart from a much larger clone, this may be a read error. The chain couples TRBV14 to TRBJ2-5, with 9 bases identical to TRBD1. The germline gives CDR1 SGHDN, CDR2 FVKESK. This CDR3 contains 15 residues. CDR3 sequence (DNA): TGTGCCAGCAGCCAGCGGGACAGGGTAGGGGAGACCCATTACTTC. This sequence encodes CASSQRDRVGETHYF.

The sample holds many counts of this clonotype. V gene TRBV7-2 combines with J gene TRBJ2-3; D call uncertain. With 3 bases removed from V and 6 bases from J, the gap between germline ends came to 7 bases. CDR3 length: 12 amino acids. Germline V gene data show CDR1 as SGHTA and CDR2 as FQGNSA. The CDR3 spells CASSFSMDTQYF. CDR3 nucleotide sequence: TGTGCCAGCAGCTTTAGCATGGATACGCAGTATTTT.

This rearrangement joins TRBV6-2 or TRBV6-3 to TRBJ2-7; D gene uncertain. V gave up 7 bases and J gave up 2 bases, with 12 bases separating them. CDR1 MNHEY and CDR2 SVGEGT come from the germline V gene. The length of the CDR3 is 13 residues. The CDR3 spells CASKPAPPYEQYF. As DNA, the CDR3 is TGTGCCAGCAAACCCGCCCCCCCCTACGAGCAGTACTTC.

This sequence joins TRBV27 and TRBJ2-3, with 13 nucleotides matching TRBD2. V was clipped by 4 bases and J by 0 bases; unmatched bases: 4. The CDR3 is 17 amino acids. The germline CDR1 and CDR2 sequences are MNHEY and SMNVEV (reference sequence). Here the CDR3 reads CASSSGLAGTSTDTQYF. As DNA, the CDR3 is TGTGCCAGCAGTTCGGGACTAGCGGGGACTAGCACAGATACGCAGTATTTT.

The rearrangement links TRBV12-3 or TRBV12-4 to TRBJ2-5; D is unclear. Between the trimmed V and J ends, which lost 1 base and 7 bases, there was a span of 13 bases. This CDR3 has 14 residues. CDR3 DNA sequence: TGTGCCAGCAGTTTAGGGGCGATCCACGGGACCCAGTACTTC. It encodes CASSLGAIHGTQYF.

The rearrangement links TRBV20-1 to TRBJ1-2; D might be TRBD1 (5 bases). This CDR3 is built from 15 residues. Trimming took off 3 bases at V and 3 bases at J, with 17 bases between the two ends. Germline CDR1 DFQATT, CDR2 SNEGSKA (reference sequence). As DNA, the CDR3 is TGCAGTGCTAGGGGGGTCACAACCCGGGACTATGGCTACACCTTC. Encoded protein: CSARGVTTRDYGYTF.

The chain recombines TRBV19 with TRBJ1-1, with 8 bases aligning to TRBD1. Germline CDR1 reads LNHDA; CDR2 reads SQIVND (reference sequence). CDR3 length: 14 amino acids. V was pared by 4 bases and J by 5 bases, with 6 bases of the junction left unmatched. CDR3: CASSTFQGATEAFF. The CDR3 region has the DNA TGTGCCAGTAGTACCTTTCAGGGGGCGACTGAAGCTTTCTTT.

This clonotype was seen ten or more times. J is TRBJ1-1 and V is TRBV12-3 or TRBV12-4; no clear D. With 6 bases removed from V and 1 base from J, the gap between germline ends came to 3 bases. This CDR3 is built from 11 residues. The CDR3 protein is CASSRNTEAFF. CDR3 DNA sequence: TGTGCCAGCAGCAGGAACACTGAAGCTTTCTTT.

J is TRBJ2-3 and V is TRBV7-2, with 11 bases lining up with TRBD2. V lost 3 bases and J lost 1; bases outside the gene matches: 6. The CDR3 runs 17 residues. Germline values: CDR1 SGHTA, CDR2 FQGNSA. The CDR3 DNA sequence: TGTGCCAGCAGCTTCTCTACTAGCGGGAGTGGCACAGATACGCAGTATTTT. Its translation: CASSFSTSGSGTDTQYF. Full variable domain (missing parts from reference TRBV7-2 and TRBJ2-3): GAGVSQSPSNKVTEKGKDVELRCDPISGHTALYWYRQSLGQGLEFLIYFQGNSAPDKSGLPSDRFSAERTGGSVSTLTIQRTQQEDSAVYLCASSFSTSGSGTDTQYFGPGTRLTVL.

This clonotype was observed at least ten times. The chain employs TRBV20-1 and TRBJ2-5, with D perhaps matching TRBD1 (6 bases). The CDR3 totals 13 residues. The germline V and J ends were trimmed by 5 bases and 4 bases, with 14 bases remaining between them. The germline V gene encodes CDR1 DFQATT and CDR2 SNEGSKA (reference sequence). The chain's CDR3 is CSAEDRTLETQYF. In DNA, the CDR3 is TGCAGTGCTGAAGACAGGACGTTAGAGACCCAGTACTTC.

This clonotype was counted at least ten times. This chain joins TRBV12-5 and TRBJ2-2; D might be TRBD1 (6 bases). Germline CDR1 and CDR2: LGHNT and FRNRAP. V was pared by 7 bases and J by 7 bases, with 19 bases between. The CDR3 is made up of 15 amino acids. The CDR3, as DNA: TGTGCTAGTGCTAACAGGGAAAGGTACGGCGGGGAGCTGTTTTTT. Translating it yields CASANRERYGGELFF.

This clonotype has more than one count but fewer than ten. V usage is TRBV29-1 and J usage is TRBJ2-5; D not resolved. Trimming cost V 6 bases and J 2 bases, with 10 bases left between them. CDR3 size: 12 residues. Germline CDR1 is SQVTM and CDR2 is ANQGSEA. The CDR3: CSVAALQETQYF. The CDR3 bases are TGCAGCGTAGCTGCCCTACAAGAGACCCAGTACTTC.

This clonotype was counted a few times. The CDR3 reads CGVQRRSSGRNNEQFF. The CDR3 DNA is TGTGGGGTACAGAGACGGTCTAGCGGGAGGAACAATGAGCAGTTCTTC. This chain joins TRBV6-1 and TRBJ2-1; TRBD2 agrees at 11 bases. The length of the CDR3 is 16 residues. Germline V gene lookup returns CDR1 MNHNS and CDR2 SASEGT.

This clonotype has at least ten counts. The J gene is TRBJ2-5, the V gene TRBV7-2; 11 bases agree with TRBD2. Losses at the gene ends were 1 base for V and 4 bases for J; bases not matched to a gene: 5. The CDR3 is 16 residues long. CDR1 and CDR2 (germline): SGHTA, FQGNSA. CDR3 in amino acids: CASSLVLAGGIETQYF. The CDR3 bases are TGTGCCAGCAGCTTAGTGTTAGCGGGAGGGATAGAGACCCAGTACTTC.

This clonotype was found many times. This chain joins TRBV7-9 and TRBJ2-7; TRBD2 agrees at 12 bases. V was pared by 5 bases and J by 4 bases, with 6 bases of the junction left unmatched. CDR1 and CDR2 from the germline V gene are SEHNR and FQNEAQ (reference sequence). There are 15 residues in the CDR3. In DNA form, the CDR3 reads TGTGCCAGCAGCAGGACTAGCGGGATTATTTACGAGCAGTACTTC. Translated, it gives CASSRTSGIIYEQYF.

This clonotype was found many times. The rearrangement links TRBV5-1 to TRBJ2-1, with D unclear. V was trimmed by 4 bases and J by 10 bases, leaving 9 bases between them. The CDR3 is 11 residues long. The germline V gene has CDR1 SGHRS and CDR2 YFSETQ. CDR3 sequence reads: CASSVDQEQFF. As DNA, the CDR3 is TGCGCCAGCAGCGTCGACCAAGAGCAGTTCTTC.

V and J are TRBV7-8 and TRBJ2-7, with D tentatively TRBD2 (6 bases). The CDR3 is 17 amino acids. Germline CDR1 reads SGHVS; CDR2 reads FQNEAQ. V was shortened by 4 bases and J by 0 bases, with 19 bases between the two germline ends. For the CDR3, the DNA is TGTGCCAGCAGCTATTGGGAAATAGCGGTAAGCTCCTACGAGCAGTACTTC. It is translated as CASSYWEIAVSSYEQYF.

This clonotype was recorded many times. The rearrangement joins TRBV27 to TRBJ1-1; the D is unclear. This CDR3 comprises 14 residues. V was pared by 6 bases and J by 0 bases, with 11 bases between. CDR1 and CDR2 (germline): MNHEY, SMNVEV (reference sequence). The CDR3 DNA sequence: TGTGCCAGCAGACCCAGGAGTGTGAACACTGAAGCTTTCTTT. Its protein is CASRPRSVNTEAFF.

In this sample, this clonotype turned up many times. The V gene is TRBV15, the J gene TRBJ2-7; no clear D. The CDR3 has 15 residues. CDR1 and CDR2 (germline): LNHNV, YYDKDF (reference sequence). Trimming shortened V by 0 bases and J by 0 bases, and 9 bases separated the two germline ends. The CDR3 bases are TGTGCCACCAGCAGAGATATTGTGAACTCCTACGAGCAGTACTTC. It codes for CATSRDIVNSYEQYF.